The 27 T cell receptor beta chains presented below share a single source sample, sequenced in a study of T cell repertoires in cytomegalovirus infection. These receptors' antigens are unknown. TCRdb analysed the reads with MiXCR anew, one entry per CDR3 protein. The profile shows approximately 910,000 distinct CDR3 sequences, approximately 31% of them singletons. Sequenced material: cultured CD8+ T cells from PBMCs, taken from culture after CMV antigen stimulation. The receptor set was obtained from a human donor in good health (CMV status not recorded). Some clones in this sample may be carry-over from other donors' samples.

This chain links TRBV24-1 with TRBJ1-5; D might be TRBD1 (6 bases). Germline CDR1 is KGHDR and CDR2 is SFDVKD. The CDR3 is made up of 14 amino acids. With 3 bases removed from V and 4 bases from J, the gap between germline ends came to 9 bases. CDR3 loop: CATSDIQGNQPQHF. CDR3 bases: TGTGCCACCAGTGATATACAGGGAAATCAGCCCCAGCATTTT.

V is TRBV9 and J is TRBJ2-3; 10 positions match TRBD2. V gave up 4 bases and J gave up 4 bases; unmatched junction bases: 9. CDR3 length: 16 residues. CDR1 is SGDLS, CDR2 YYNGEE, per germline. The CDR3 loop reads CASSPKAGGPSDTQYF. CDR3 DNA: TGTGCCAGCAGCCCTAAAGCGGGGGGGCCGTCAGATACGCAGTATTTT. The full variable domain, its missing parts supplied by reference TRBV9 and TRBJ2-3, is DSGVTQTPKHLITATGQRVTLRCSPRSGDLSVYWYQQSLDQGLQFLIQYYNGEERAKGNILERFSAQQFPDLHSELNLSSLELGDSALYFCASSPKAGGPSDTQYFGPGTRLTVL.

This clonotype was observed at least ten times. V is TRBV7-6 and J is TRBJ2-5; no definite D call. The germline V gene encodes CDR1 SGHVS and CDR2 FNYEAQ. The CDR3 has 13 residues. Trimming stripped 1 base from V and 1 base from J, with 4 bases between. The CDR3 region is CASSLGPQETQYF. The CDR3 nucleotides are TGTGCCAGCAGCTTAGGACCCCAAGAGACCCAGTACTTC.

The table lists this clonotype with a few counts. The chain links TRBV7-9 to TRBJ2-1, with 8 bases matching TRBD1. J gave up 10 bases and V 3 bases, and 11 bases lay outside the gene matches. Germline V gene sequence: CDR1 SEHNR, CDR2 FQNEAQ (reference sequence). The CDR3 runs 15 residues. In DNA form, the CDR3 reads TGTGCCAGCAGCTTCAAGGACAGGGCCGGGGGCGAGCAGTTCTTC. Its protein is CASSFKDRAGGEQFF.

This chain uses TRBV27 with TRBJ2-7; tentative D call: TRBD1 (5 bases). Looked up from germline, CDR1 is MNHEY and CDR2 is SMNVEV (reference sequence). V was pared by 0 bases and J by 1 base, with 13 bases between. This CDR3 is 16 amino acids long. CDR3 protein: CASSLSFRTTSYEQYF. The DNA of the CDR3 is TGTGCCAGCAGTTTATCCTTTAGGACAACTTCCTACGAGCAGTACTTC.

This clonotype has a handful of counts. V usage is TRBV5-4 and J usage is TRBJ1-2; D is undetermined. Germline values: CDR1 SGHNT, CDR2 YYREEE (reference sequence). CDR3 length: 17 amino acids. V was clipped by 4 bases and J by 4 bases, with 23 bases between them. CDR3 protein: CASSPDPPPSPSYGYTF. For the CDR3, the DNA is TGTGCCAGCAGCCCCGACCCCCCACCATCCCCGTCCTATGGCTACACCTTC. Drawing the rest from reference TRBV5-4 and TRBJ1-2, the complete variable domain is ETGVTQSPTHLIKTRGQQVTLRCSSQSGHNTVSWYQQALGQGPQFIFQYYREEENGRGNFPPRFSGLQFPNYSSELNVNALELDDSALYLCASSPDPPPSPSYGYTFGSGTRLTVV.

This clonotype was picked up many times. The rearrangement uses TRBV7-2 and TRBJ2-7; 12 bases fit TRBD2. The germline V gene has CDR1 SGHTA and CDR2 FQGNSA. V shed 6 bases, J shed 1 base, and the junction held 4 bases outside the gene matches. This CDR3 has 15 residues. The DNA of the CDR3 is TGTGCCAGCAGTCTAGGACTAGCGGGATCCTACGAGCAGTACTTC. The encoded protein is CASSLGLAGSYEQYF.

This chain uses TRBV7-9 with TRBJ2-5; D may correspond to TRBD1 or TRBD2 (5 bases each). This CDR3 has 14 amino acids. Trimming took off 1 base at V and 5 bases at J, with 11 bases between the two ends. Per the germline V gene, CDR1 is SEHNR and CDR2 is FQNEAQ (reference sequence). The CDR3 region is CASSLVGGWETQYF. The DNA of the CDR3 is TGTGCCAGCAGCTTAGTTGGGGGTTGGGAGACCCAGTACTTC.

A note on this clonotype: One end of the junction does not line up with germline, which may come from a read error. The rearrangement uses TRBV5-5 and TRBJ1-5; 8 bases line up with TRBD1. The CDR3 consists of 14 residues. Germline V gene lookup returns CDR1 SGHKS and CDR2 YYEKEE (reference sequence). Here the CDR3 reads CANSPDRDNQPQHF. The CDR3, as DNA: TGTGCCAACAGCCCGGACAGGGACAATCAGCCCCAGCATTTT.

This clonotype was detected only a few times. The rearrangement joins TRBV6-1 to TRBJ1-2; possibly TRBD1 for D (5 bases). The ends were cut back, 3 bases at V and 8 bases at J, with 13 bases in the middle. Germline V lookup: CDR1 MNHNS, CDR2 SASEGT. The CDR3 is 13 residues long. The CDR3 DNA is TGTGCCAGCAGTGAGTCAGTTGGGGCGGGCTACACCTTC. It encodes CASSESVGAGYTF.

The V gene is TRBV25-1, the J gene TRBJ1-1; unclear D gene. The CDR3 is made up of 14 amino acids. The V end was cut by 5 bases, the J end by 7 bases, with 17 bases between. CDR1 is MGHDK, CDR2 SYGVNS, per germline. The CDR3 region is CASSPPIAAFEAFF. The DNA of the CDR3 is TGTGCCAGCAGTCCTCCCATTGCTGCGTTTGAAGCTTTCTTT.

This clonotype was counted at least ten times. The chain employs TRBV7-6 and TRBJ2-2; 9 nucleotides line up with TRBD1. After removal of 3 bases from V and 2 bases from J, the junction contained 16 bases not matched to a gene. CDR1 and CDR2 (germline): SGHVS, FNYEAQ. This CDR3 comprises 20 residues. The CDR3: CASSFLPGADRGVNTGELFF. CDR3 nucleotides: TGTGCCAGCAGCTTCCTCCCGGGAGCGGACAGGGGAGTTAACACCGGGGAGCTGTTTTTT.

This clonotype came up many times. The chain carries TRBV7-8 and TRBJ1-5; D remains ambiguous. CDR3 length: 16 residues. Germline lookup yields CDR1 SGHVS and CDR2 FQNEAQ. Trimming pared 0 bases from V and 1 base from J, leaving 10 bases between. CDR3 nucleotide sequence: TGTGCCAGCAGCTTAGCAGGTAGAATAAGCAATCAGCCCCAGCATTTT. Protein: CASSLAGRISNQPQHF.

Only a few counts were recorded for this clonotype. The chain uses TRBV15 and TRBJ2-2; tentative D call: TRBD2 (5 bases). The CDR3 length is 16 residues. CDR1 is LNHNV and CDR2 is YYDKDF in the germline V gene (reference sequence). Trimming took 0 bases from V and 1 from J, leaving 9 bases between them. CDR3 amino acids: CATSREGSKNTGELFF. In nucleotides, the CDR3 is TGTGCCACCAGCAGAGAAGGGAGTAAGAACACCGGGGAGCTGTTTTTT.

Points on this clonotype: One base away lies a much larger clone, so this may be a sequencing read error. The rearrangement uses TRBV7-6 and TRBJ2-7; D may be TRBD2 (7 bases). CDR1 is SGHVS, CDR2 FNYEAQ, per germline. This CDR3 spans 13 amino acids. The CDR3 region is CASNLSGTNEQYF. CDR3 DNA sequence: TGTGCCAGCAACTTAAGCGGGACAAACGAGCAGTACTTC.

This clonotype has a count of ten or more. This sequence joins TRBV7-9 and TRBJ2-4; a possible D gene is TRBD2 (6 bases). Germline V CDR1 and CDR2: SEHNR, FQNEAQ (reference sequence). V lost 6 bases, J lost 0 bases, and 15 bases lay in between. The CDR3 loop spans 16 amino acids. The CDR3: CASSYGRGLAKNIQYF. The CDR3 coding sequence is TGTGCCAGCAGTTACGGGAGAGGACTAGCCAAAAACATTCAGTACTTC.

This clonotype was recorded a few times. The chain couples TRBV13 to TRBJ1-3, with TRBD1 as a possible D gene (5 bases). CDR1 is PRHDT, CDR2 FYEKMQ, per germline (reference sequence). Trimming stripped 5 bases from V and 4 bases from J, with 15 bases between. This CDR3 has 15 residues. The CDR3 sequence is CASSRRGGDGNTIYF. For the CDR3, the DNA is TGTGCCAGCAGCCGTCGTGGAGGGGACGGAAACACCATATATTTT.

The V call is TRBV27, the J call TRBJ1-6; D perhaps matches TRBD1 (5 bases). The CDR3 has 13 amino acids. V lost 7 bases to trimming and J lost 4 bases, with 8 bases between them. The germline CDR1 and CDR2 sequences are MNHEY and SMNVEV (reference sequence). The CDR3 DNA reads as TGTGCCAGCACCCGACAGTATAATTCACCCCTCCACTTT. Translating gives CASTRQYNSPLHF.

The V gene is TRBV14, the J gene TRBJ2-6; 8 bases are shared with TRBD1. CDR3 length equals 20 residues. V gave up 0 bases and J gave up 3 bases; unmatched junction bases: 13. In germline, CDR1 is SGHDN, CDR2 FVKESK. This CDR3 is CASSQELWAGGSGGANVLTF. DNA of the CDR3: TGTGCCAGCAGCCAAGAACTGTGGGCAGGGGGCAGCGGTGGGGCCAACGTCCTGACTTTC.

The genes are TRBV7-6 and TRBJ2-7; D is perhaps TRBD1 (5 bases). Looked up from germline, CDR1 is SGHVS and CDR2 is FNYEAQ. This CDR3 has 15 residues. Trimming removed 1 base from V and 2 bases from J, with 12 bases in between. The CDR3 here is CASSLGATATYEQYF. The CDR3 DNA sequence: TGTGCCAGCAGCTTAGGCGCGACAGCAACCTACGAGCAGTACTTC.

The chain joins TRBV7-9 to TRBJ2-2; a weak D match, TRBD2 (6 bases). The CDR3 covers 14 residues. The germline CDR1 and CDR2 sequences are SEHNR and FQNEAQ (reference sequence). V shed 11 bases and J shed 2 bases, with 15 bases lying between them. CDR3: CAPRRAGNTGELFF. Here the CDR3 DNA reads TGTGCCCCCAGGAGGGCAGGAAACACCGGGGAGCTGTTTTTT. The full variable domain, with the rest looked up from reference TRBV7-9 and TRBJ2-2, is DTGVSQNPRHKITKRGQNVTFRCDPISEHNRLYWYRQTLGQGPEFLTYFQNEAQLEKSRLLSDRFSAERPKGSFSTLEIQRTEQGDSAMYLCAPRRAGNTGELFFGEGSRLTVL.

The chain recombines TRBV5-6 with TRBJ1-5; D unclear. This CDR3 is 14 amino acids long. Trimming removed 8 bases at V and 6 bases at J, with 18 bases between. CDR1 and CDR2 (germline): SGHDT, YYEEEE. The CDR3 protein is CASGEGGGGQPQHF. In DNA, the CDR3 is TGTGCCAGTGGGGAGGGCGGTGGAGGTCAGCCCCAGCATTTT.

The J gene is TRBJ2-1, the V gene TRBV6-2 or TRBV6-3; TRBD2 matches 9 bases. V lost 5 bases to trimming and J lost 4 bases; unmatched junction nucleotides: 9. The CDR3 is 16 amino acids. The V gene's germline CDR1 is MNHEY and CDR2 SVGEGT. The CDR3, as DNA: TGTGCCAGCAGTCGGACTAGCGTGGGGATATACAATGAGCAGTTCTTC. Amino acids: CASSRTSVGIYNEQFF.

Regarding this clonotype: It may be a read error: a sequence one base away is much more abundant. The CDR3 loop is CVSSLDSLNTEAFF. The CDR3 DNA follows: TGTGTCAGCAGCCTTGACAGCCTGAACACTGAAGCTTTCTTT. This chain joins TRBV7-2 and TRBJ1-1; D is perhaps TRBD1 (5 bases). The CDR3 is 14 amino acids. Germline V lookup: CDR1 SGHTA, CDR2 FQGNSA.

Written as DNA, the CDR3 is TGTGCCAGCAGCCCAGAGCGGCTACGGACCCAGTACTTC. Translation: CASSPERLRTQYF. This chain connects TRBV7-9 to TRBJ2-5, with D maybe TRBD2 (5 bases). The CDR3 runs 13 residues. V was shortened by 5 bases and J by 7 bases, with 14 bases between the two germline ends. CDR1 and CDR2 from the germline V gene are SEHNR and FQNEAQ (reference sequence).

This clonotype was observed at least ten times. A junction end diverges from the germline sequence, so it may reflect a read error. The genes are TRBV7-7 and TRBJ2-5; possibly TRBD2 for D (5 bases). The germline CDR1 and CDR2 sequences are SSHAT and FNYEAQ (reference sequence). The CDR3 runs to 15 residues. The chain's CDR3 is CASSPSGYVGETQYF. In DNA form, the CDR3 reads TGTGCTAGCAGCCCCTCGGGGTACGTCGGGGAGACCCAGTACTTC.

CDR3 nucleotide sequence: TGTGCCATTGGGGCCGGGGCCAACGTCCTGACTTTC. It is translated as CAIGAGANVLTF. The chain has TRBV15 and TRBJ2-6, with D possibly TRBD1 on 5 matching bases. In germline, CDR1 is LNHNV, CDR2 YYDKDF (reference sequence). The CDR3 has 12 amino acids. Trimming cost V 10 bases and J 4 bases, with 8 bases left between them. The complete variable domain, with remaining parts taken from reference TRBV15 and TRBJ2-6, reads DAMVIQNPRYQVTQFGKPVTLSCSQTLNHNVMYWYQQKSSQAPKLLFHYYDKDFNNEADTPDNFQSRRPNTSFCFLDIRSPGLGDTAMYLCAIGAGANVLTFGAGSRLTVL.